Listed here are 18 T cell receptor beta chains from one sample, sequenced in a study of CXCR3-negative and CXCR3-positive naive CD8 T cells. With UMI labels, 5' RACE was used to prepare the TRB cDNA libraries. TCRdb reprocessed the 5' RACE reads and keeps a single row for each CDR3 protein, giving no DNA. This sample's table has roughly 86,000 distinct CDR3 sequences. Specimen: naive CXCR3- CD8+ T cells from blood. Noted subset: CD45RO-CCR7+CD27+CD95- naive CD8+ T cells lacking CXCR3 (TNR3-). All receptors derive from a human donor in good health. Some clones in this sample may be carry-over from other donors' samples.

The rearrangement links TRBV9 to TRBJ2-3; TCRdb outputs TRBD2, but without DNA this stays unchecked. CDR3 size: 15 residues. Germline CDR1 reads SGDLS; CDR2 reads YYNGEE. The CDR3 region is CASSGVAGAVDTQYF. The variable domain in full, completed from reference TRBV9 and TRBJ2-3, reads DSGVTQTPKHLITATGQRVTLRCSPRSGDLSVYWYQQSLDQGLQFLIQYYNGEERAKGNILERFSAQQFPDLHSELNLSSLELGDSALYFCASSGVAGAVDTQYFGPGTRLTVL.

The J gene is TRBJ2-2, the V gene TRBV11-3; TCRdb's assignment of TRBD1 cannot be checked, as there is no DNA. Germline V lookup: CDR1 SGHNT, CDR2 YENEEA. The CDR3 sequence is 15 residues long. CDR3 sequence: CASSLRDSSTGELFF.

The V gene is TRBV7-9, the J gene TRBJ2-1; TCRdb names TRBD1, which stays unverified in the absence of DNA. Germline CDR1 and CDR2: SEHNR and FQNEAQ (reference sequence). The CDR3 totals 16 residues. This CDR3 is CASSLWTGGSYNEQFF.

The chain is built from TRBV29-1 and TRBJ2-1; there is no DNA to check the TCRdb D call of TRBD2. CDR3 size: 14 residues. Germline CDR1 reads SQVTM; CDR2 reads ANQGSEA. This CDR3 is CSVEWRASYNEQFF.

The chain is built from TRBV20-1 and TRBJ1-6; TCRdb's D call, TRBD1, is unchecked because there is no DNA. The CDR3 has 14 residues. Looked up from germline, CDR1 is DFQATT and CDR2 is SNEGSKA (reference sequence). The CDR3 loop reads CSAKGTGGSSPLHF.

The V gene is TRBV4-2, the J gene TRBJ2-1; the TCRdb D gene call, TRBD1, has no DNA to confirm it. Germline CDR1 reads LGHNA; CDR2 reads YNFKEQ. This CDR3 has 18 residues. CDR3 in amino acids: CASSQTSRGEPSYNEQFF.

This chain connects TRBV11-2 to TRBJ2-3; the D call of TRBD2 rests on TCRdb alone, since no DNA is present to check it. Germline CDR1 SGHAT, CDR2 FQNNGV. The CDR3 has 14 residues. The CDR3 spells CASSPGLAKVTQYF.

The V and J genes are TRBV28 and TRBJ2-1; without DNA, the TCRdb call of TRBD1 cannot be checked. CDR1 MDHEN and CDR2 SYDVKM come from the germline V gene. The CDR3 length is 12 residues. The CDR3 here is CASTPGGWEQFF.

The chain employs TRBV12-3 or TRBV12-4 and TRBJ2-1; TCRdb returns TRBD1, unconfirmable since there is no DNA. The CDR3 consists of 14 residues. The CDR3 sequence: CASSSSLTGGEQFF.

This CDR3 reads CSVVGQDNHGYTF. This chain uses TRBV29-1 with TRBJ1-2. The CDR3 totals 13 residues. The germline V gene has CDR1 SQVTM and CDR2 ANQGSEA.

The chain is built from TRBV7-2 and TRBJ2-1; absent DNA, TCRdb's TRBD2 call cannot be checked. The CDR3 is made up of 15 amino acids. The germline V gene has CDR1 SGHTA and CDR2 FQGNSA. The CDR3 here is CASSELAGVYNEQFF. Full variable domain (outside the CDR3, taken from reference TRBV7-2 and TRBJ2-1): GAGVSQSPSNKVTEKGKDVELRCDPISGHTALYWYRQSLGQGLEFLIYFQGNSAPDKSGLPSDRFSAERTGGSVSTLTIQRTQQEDSAVYLCASSELAGVYNEQFFGPGTRLTVL.

This sequence joins TRBV7-9 and TRBJ2-1; TCRdb's D gene call, TRBD1, goes unchecked for lack of DNA. The CDR3 has 17 residues. In germline, CDR1 is SEHNR, CDR2 FQNEAQ (reference sequence). CDR3 amino acids: CASSYGYARGPYNEQFF.

The chain recombines TRBV6-6 with TRBJ2-7. CDR3 length: 13 amino acids. Germline assignment: CDR1 MNHNY and CDR2 SVGAGI (reference sequence). The CDR3 region is CASSYGGTYEQYF.

The chain has TRBV7-9 and TRBJ1-2; TCRdb outputs TRBD1, but without DNA this stays unchecked. The CDR3 runs to 14 residues. Looked up from germline, CDR1 is SEHNR and CDR2 is FQNEAQ (reference sequence). This CDR3 is CASSWTGVNYGYTF.

The CDR3 spells CASSQRTGPDEQFF. The J gene is TRBJ2-1, the V gene TRBV3-1; the D gene TCRdb calls, TRBD1, cannot be checked with no DNA. CDR3 length: 14 amino acids. Germline V CDR1 and CDR2: LGHDT, YNNKEL (reference sequence).

The J gene is TRBJ2-7, the V gene TRBV25-1. CDR3 length: 13 amino acids. The germline gives CDR1 MGHDK, CDR2 SYGVNS. CDR3 protein: CASSDSRVYEQHF.

This rearrangement joins TRBV4-2 to TRBJ1-5; no DNA is available, so the TRBD1 call from TCRdb remains unchecked. The CDR3 covers 15 residues. Germline loops: CDR1 LGHNA, CDR2 YNFKEQ. The CDR3: CASSQDAGGEQPQHF.

CDR3 region: CSVEDSTGVGYRDTEAFF. The rearrangement uses TRBV29-1 and TRBJ1-1; the TRBD1 assignment by TCRdb is unverifiable without DNA. The CDR3 has 18 residues. Germline assignment: CDR1 SQVTM and CDR2 ANQGSEA.